This TCR beta chain came from a study of T cells after yellow fever vaccination. Points from the study as a whole: A secondary response was less intense yet reached its peak sooner, at day 5 versus 15. Most clones from primary vaccination were detected again post-booster (about 95% CD4, about 88% CD8).

The CDR3 is made up of 18 amino acids. The V segment lost 1 base and the J segment 7 bases; nucleotides outside the gene matches: 16. Germline V gives CDR1 MGHRA, CDR2 YSYEKL. A 5'RACE template-switching step, the method used to make TCR cDNA, added a universal primer site and UMIs. TCRdb used MiXCR to reprocess the 5' RACE reads, holding one entry per CDR3 protein. The sample includes approximately 330,000 distinct CDR3 sequences, under 15% of them seen just once. Turning to this clonotype: As yet, its antigen is unknown.

V usage is TRBV4-1 and J usage is TRBJ1-5; 7 bases are shared with TRBD1. Sequences were derived from CD4+ T cells sorted from PBMCs, sampled 15 days after the yellow fever booster vaccination. This receptor was identified in a man between 18 and 35 years old who received the YFV17D yellow fever vaccine. In DNA form, the CDR3 reads TGCGCCAGCAGCCAAGGACCGAGAGGGGGCGGCTTTAACCAGCCCCAGCATTTT. Translation: CASSQGPRGGGFNQPQHF.